One sample yielded the 20 T cell receptor beta chains listed below, sequenced in a study of CXCR3-negative and CXCR3-positive naive CD8 T cells. The method, 5' RACE with UMI labels, was used to prepare the TRB cDNA libraries. TCRdb reprocessed the 5' RACE reads, with one entry per CDR3 protein and no DNA. This sample's clone table lists about 130,000 distinct CDR3 sequences. Study findings and constraints: A higher hydrophobicity marked the TRB CDR3s of CXCR3-positive naive cells versus CXCR3-negative naive cells.

Antigens of these TCRs are unknown. The sample comprised naive CXCR3+ CD8+ T cells from blood. Subset denoted: CD45RO-CCR7+CD27+CD95- naive CD8+ T cells expressing CXCR3 (TNR3+). The receptor source for this set is a human donor in good health. Some clones in this sample may be carry-over from other donors' samples.

The chain combines TRBV7-3 with TRBJ2-3; there is no DNA to check the TCRdb D call of TRBD1. The CDR3 has 14 residues. The germline V gene encodes CDR1 SGHTA and CDR2 FQGTGA. The CDR3 here is CASSSGQGSDTQYF.

V gene TRBV6-1 combines with J gene TRBJ2-1; TCRdb lists TRBD1, though no DNA is available to test this call. The germline V gene encodes CDR1 MNHNS and CDR2 SASEGT. The CDR3 sequence is 16 residues long. The CDR3 loop reads CASPEGGRQQDDEQFF.

The rearrangement joins TRBV20-1 to TRBJ2-4; TCRdb gives TRBD1 as the D gene, but with no DNA this cannot be confirmed. The CDR3 totals 15 residues. CDR1 is DFQATT and CDR2 is SNEGSKA in the germline V gene (reference sequence). CDR3: CSAGDADIAKNIQYF.

This chain links TRBV6-2 or TRBV6-3 with TRBJ1-5; absent DNA, TCRdb's TRBD1 call cannot be checked. This CDR3 has 15 amino acids. The germline V gene has CDR1 MNHEY and CDR2 SVGEGT. The CDR3 protein is CASSLPRDTYQPQHF.

The rearrangement joins TRBV29-1 to TRBJ2-1; TCRdb calls TRBD1, which cannot be checked without DNA. The germline gives CDR1 SQVTM, CDR2 ANQGSEA. This CDR3 has 11 residues. CDR3 in amino acids: CSAAWGGEQFF.

The rearrangement links TRBV6-2 or TRBV6-3 to TRBJ1-1; TCRdb reports TRBD1, a call that lacks DNA to check it against. The CDR3 runs to 15 residues. The germline CDR1 and CDR2 sequences are MNHEY and SVGEGT. The CDR3: CASSYWQGVNTEAFF.

The chain uses TRBV7-3 and TRBJ2-7; TCRdb's D gene call, TRBD2, goes unchecked for lack of DNA. CDR1 is SGHTA, CDR2 FQGTGA, per germline. The CDR3 covers 14 residues. This CDR3 is CASSPFSGATEQYF.

CDR3: CASSSNRGLDTEAFF. The chain employs TRBV13 and TRBJ1-1; there is no DNA to check the TCRdb D call of TRBD1. Per the germline V gene, CDR1 is PRHDT and CDR2 is FYEKMQ (reference sequence). The CDR3 spans 15 residues. Looking up the rest from reference TRBV13 and TRBJ1-1 gives the full variable domain: AAGVIQSPRHLIKEKRETATLKCYPIPRHDTVYWYQQGPGQDPQFLISFYEKMQSDKGSIPDRFSAQQFSDYHSELNMSSLELGDSALYFCASSSNRGLDTEAFFGQGTRLTVV.

The rearrangement links TRBV7-9 to TRBJ2-5. The CDR3 loop spans 12 amino acids. Germline V gene lookup returns CDR1 SEHNR and CDR2 FQNEAQ (reference sequence). The chain's CDR3 is CASSSNFRDQYF. Drawing the rest from reference TRBV7-9 and TRBJ2-5, the complete variable domain is DTGVSQNPRHKITKRGQNVTFRCDPISEHNRLYWYRQTLGQGPEFLTYFQNEAQLEKSRLLSDRFSAERPKGSFSTLEIQRTEQGDSAMYLCASSSNFRDQYFGPGTRLLVL.

The chain joins TRBV7-8 to TRBJ2-3; TCRdb outputs TRBD2, but without DNA this stays unchecked. Germline CDR1 reads SGHVS; CDR2 reads FQNEAQ. The CDR3 is 13 residues long. CDR3 amino acids: CASRSGGTDTQYF.

The chain recombines TRBV18 with TRBJ2-1. The CDR3 is 15 amino acids. Germline V lookup: CDR1 KGHSH, CDR2 LQKENI. The CDR3 region is CASSPARTPANEQFF.

The chain couples TRBV12-3 or TRBV12-4 to TRBJ2-6; with no DNA, the TCRdb D assignment of TRBD1 cannot be verified. This CDR3 contains 15 residues. This CDR3 reads CASSLSGVGANVLTF.

The rearrangement joins TRBV12-3 or TRBV12-4 to TRBJ1-1. The CDR3 has 14 amino acids. The CDR3 sequence: CASRNGGGNTEAFF.

The chain carries TRBV25-1 and TRBJ1-5; lacking DNA, the TRBD1 call made by TCRdb goes unchecked. Per germline, CDR1 MGHDK and CDR2 SYGVNS. CDR3 length: 15 amino acids. The CDR3 protein is CASSERTAGDQPQHF.

The gene calls are TRBV4-1 and TRBJ2-4. The CDR3 is 13 residues long. The germline V gene has CDR1 MGHRA and CDR2 YSYEKL. This CDR3 is CASSQEQGSIQYF.

V gene TRBV20-1 combines with J gene TRBJ2-7; TCRdb's assignment of TRBD1 cannot be checked, as there is no DNA. Germline V lookup: CDR1 DFQATT, CDR2 SNEGSKA (reference sequence). This CDR3 region has 15 residues. The CDR3 protein is CSAREVARASYEQYF.

The rearrangement joins TRBV6-2 or TRBV6-3 to TRBJ1-6; the TCRdb D gene call, TRBD1, has no DNA to confirm it. Germline lookup yields CDR1 MNHEY and CDR2 SVGEGT. The CDR3 runs 15 residues. The CDR3 loop is CASSREDRNNSPLHF.

This rearrangement joins TRBV12-3 or TRBV12-4 to TRBJ2-2. CDR3 length: 13 amino acids. CDR3 loop: CASSLAGPGELFF.

The chain recombines TRBV27 with TRBJ1-2; as DNA is missing, the TRBD1 call by TCRdb cannot be tested. This CDR3 is 13 amino acids long. Germline V gives CDR1 MNHEY, CDR2 SMNVEV (reference sequence). The CDR3 protein is CASSLTGFYGYTF.

The rearrangement links TRBV15 to TRBJ2-1. This CDR3 has 13 amino acids. CDR1 is LNHNV, CDR2 YYDKDF, per germline (reference sequence). This CDR3 reads CATVRDTYNEQFF.